The 9 T cell receptor beta chains below come from one sample, sequenced in a study of blood T cells in healthy people across ages. The second PCR ran roughly 7 to 11 cycles with a sample-barcoded 5' primer and J-beta primers. TCRdb called the 5' RACE reads again in MiXCR, with one record for every CDR3 protein. This table holds 600,000 or so distinct CDR3 sequences, under 25% found once. The sequencing sample was made of blood. These receptors originate from a man between 65 and 85 years old in good health.

This clonotype came up a few times. This chain uses TRBV3-1 with TRBJ2-5; 7 bases match TRBD2. The J call may be mistaken, given a closer DNA end match to TRBJ2-1. The CDR3 extends over 13 amino acids. Germline CDR1 reads LGHDT; CDR2 reads YNNKEL (reference sequence). Written as DNA, the CDR3 is TGTGCCAGCACCTCGGGACTAAGCAATGAGCAGTTCTTC. Its translation is CASTSGLSNEQFF.

This clonotype has just a few counts. The gene calls are TRBV5-1 and TRBJ1-1, with 9 bases lining up with TRBD1. V shed 4 bases and J 5 bases; nucleotides not matched to a gene: 6. This CDR3 region has 14 residues. Germline V gives CDR1 SGHRS, CDR2 YFSETQ. The chain's CDR3 is CASSKQGQGTEAFF. The CDR3, as DNA: TGCGCCAGCAGCAAACAGGGACAGGGAACTGAAGCTTTCTTT.

The rearrangement links TRBV3-1 to TRBJ1-2; D is unclear. The V and J ends lost 0 bases and 8 bases respectively, with 13 bases between them. The CDR3 spans 14 residues. From germline, CDR1 is LGHDT and CDR2 YNNKEL (reference sequence). CDR3 loop: CASSQDTIGRGYTF. As DNA, the CDR3 is TGTGCCAGCAGCCAAGATACAATCGGACGGGGCTACACCTTC. The full variable domain, in which reference TRBV3-1 and TRBJ1-2 provide the parts outside the CDR3, is DTAVSQTPKYLVTQMGNDKSIKCEQNLGHDTMYWYKQDSKKFLKIMFSYNNKELIINETVPNRFSPKSPDKAHLNLHINSLELGDSAVYFCASSQDTIGRGYTFGSGTRLTVV.

The chain links TRBV20-1 to TRBJ1-2; no reliable D call. Germline V gene data show CDR1 as DFQATT and CDR2 as SNEGSKA (reference sequence). The length of the CDR3 is 12 residues. The germline V and J ends were trimmed by 6 bases and 1 base, with 9 bases remaining between them. CDR3 loop: CSATALNYGYTF. CDR3 DNA: TGCAGTGCCACAGCGCTTAACTATGGCTACACCTTC.

This clonotype has just a few counts. One end of the junction varies from germline; a read error may be responsible. This chain joins TRBV7-7 and TRBJ2-1, with 8 bases aligning to TRBD2. Per the germline V gene, CDR1 is SSHAT and CDR2 is FNYEAQ (reference sequence). The CDR3 spans 14 residues. The CDR3 DNA reads as TGTGCTAGCAGCCCCGCGGGGGGCCTGAATGAGCAGTTCTTC. Protein sequence: CASSPAGGLNEQFF.

CDR3 protein: CSAREPLLGTQYF. The CDR3 bases are TGCAGTGCTAGAGAGCCCCTCCTGGGGACCCAGTACTTC. The chain employs TRBV20-1 and TRBJ2-5; unclear D gene. The V gene lost 0 bases and the J gene lost 7 bases, with 12 bases spanning the gap. This CDR3 has 13 residues. Per germline, CDR1 DFQATT and CDR2 SNEGSKA (reference sequence).

This clonotype was seen only a few times. The CDR3 nucleotides are TGCAGCGTTGAAGAAGGACTAGCGGGATACTACGAGCAGTACTTC. As protein: CSVEEGLAGYYEQYF. This chain links TRBV29-1 with TRBJ2-5; 12 nucleotides align to TRBD2. Near its end, the DNA agrees better with TRBJ2-7, so the J call may be wrong. CDR1 is SQVTM, CDR2 ANQGSEA, per germline. CDR3 length: 15 amino acids.

The chain recombines TRBV19 with TRBJ2-5; 7 nucleotides line up with TRBD1. Trimming at V came to 3 bases and at J to 2 bases, leaving 0 bases not matched to a gene. This CDR3 comprises 13 residues. Germline CDR1 is LNHDA and CDR2 is SQIVND (reference sequence). CDR3 residues: CASSMGQQETQYF. The CDR3 nucleotides read TGTGCCAGTAGTATGGGACAGCAAGAGACCCAGTACTTC.

This clonotype was detected a few times. The genes are TRBV20-1 and TRBJ2-5; no clear D. The DNA matches TRBJ2-7 better at its end, which makes the J call doubtful. Germline V gene sequence: CDR1 DFQATT, CDR2 SNEGSKA (reference sequence). The CDR3 is 12 amino acids. The chain's CDR3 is CSAREASYEQYF. The CDR3 DNA sequence: TGCAGTGCTAGAGAGGCCTCCTACGAGCAGTACTTC.